This T cell receptor (beta chain) was profiled in a study of T cells in Graves' hyperthyroidism and ophthalmopathy. Overall study: Peripheral blood collection took place at initial diagnosis, before any treatment.

This CDR3 region has 13 residues. Looked up from germline, CDR1 is SQVTM and CDR2 is ANQGSEA. The germline V and J ends were trimmed by 3 bases and 7 bases, with 15 bases remaining between them. Graves' hyperthyroidism was deemed stable given no ophthalmopathy progression within 18 months. This clonotype was observed a few times. The investigators amplified TCR beta CDR3 regions from RNA transcripts. RT-PCR in the first round (using the HTBI primer set) targeted the TCR CDR3. TCRdb fed the multiplex PCR reads into MiXCR, producing one record per CDR3 protein. Here the sample spans 500,000 to 600,000 distinct CDR3 sequences, 16% being singletons.

The sequencing input was blood. The source is a young woman with Graves' hyperthyroidism. The chain combines TRBV29-1 with TRBJ1-2, with D unclear. The CDR3 here is CSVDSRGEGGYTF. CDR3 nucleotide sequence: TGCAGCGTTGATTCGCGCGGGGAAGGTGGCTACACCTTC.